This TCR beta chain is drawn from a study of OX40 agonist ivuxolimab in advanced cancers. General observations from the study: In a subset of nonresponders, normalized T-cell clonal expansion was also low.

Repertoires were generated with immunoSEQ multiplex PCR, while TCRdb's copy carries only in-frame clones and drops some. Found here are 70,000 to 95,000 clones, 80% to 90% of them singletons; the top ten hold less than 0.85%. Germline V gene data show CDR1 as KGHSH and CDR2 as LQKENI. V was clipped by 8 bases and J by 1 base; unmatched bases: 6. The CDR3 runs 14 residues. This clone was seen a few times. Its antigen is unknown. Sample: CD4+ or CD8+ T cells sorted from blood, taken in a trial of the OX40 agonist ivuxolimab. This TCR was sampled from an adult with an advanced solid tumor such as melanoma, head and neck, liver or kidney cancer. The gene calls are TRBV18 and TRBJ1-1, with 8 bases that match TRBD1. The CDR3 region has the DNA TGTGCCAGCACCCGGACAGGGCCGAACACTGAAGCTTTCTTT. It yields the protein CASTRTGPNTEAFF.